The 24 T cell receptor beta chains given below trace back to one sample, sequenced in a study of blood T cell repertoires in COVID-19. Data came from immunoSEQ multiplex PCR; TCRdb stores just in-frame clones and leaves some out. The table includes 90,000 to 120,000 clones, approximately 90% detected once. The specimen sequenced was peripheral blood. The receptor source for this set is a woman aged 30 to 39 with acute or convalescent COVID-19.

J is TRBJ2-2 and V is TRBV7-2; D is unresolved. V was shortened by 3 bases and J by 4 bases, with 12 bases between the two germline ends. The CDR3 length is 15 residues. Germline V gene sequence: CDR1 SGHTA, CDR2 FQGNSA. The CDR3 DNA sequence: TGTGCCAGCAGCTTTCTAGGCAGCCTCACCGGGGAGCTGTTTTTT. Translating gives CASSFLGSLTGELFF.

The chain has TRBV5-1 and TRBJ2-5; 8 nucleotides align to TRBD2. Germline lookup yields CDR1 SGHRS and CDR2 YFSETQ. The length of the CDR3 is 16 residues. After removal of 3 bases from V and 1 base from J, the junction contained 8 bases not matched to a gene. The CDR3 bases are TGCGCCAGCAGCTCCTCTTTAGCGGGACTCCAAGAGACCCAGTACTTC. Its translation: CASSSSLAGLQETQYF.

The rearrangement uses TRBV11-1 and TRBJ2-7; a weak D match, TRBD1 (6 bases). The germline V gene has CDR1 SGHAT and CDR2 FQDESV (reference sequence). The CDR3 totals 15 residues. The V gene lost 10 bases and the J gene lost 2 bases, with 21 bases spanning the gap. CDR3 DNA: TGTGCCATCTCCCTTCCAGGGGCCGCCCCCTACGAGCAGTACTTC. Its translation is CAISLPGAAPYEQYF. The full variable domain, with the rest looked up from reference TRBV11-1 and TRBJ2-7, is EAEVAQSPRYKITEKSQAVAFWCDPISGHATLYWYRQILGQGPELLVQFQDESVVDDSQLPKDRFSAERLKGVDSTLKIQPAELGDSAMYLCAISLPGAAPYEQYFGPGTRLTVT.

This chain uses TRBV27 with TRBJ1-1; D is unclear. The germline gives CDR1 MNHEY, CDR2 SMNVEV (reference sequence). Trimming cost V 3 bases and J 1 base, with 6 bases left between them. The CDR3 runs 13 residues. CDR3 residues: CASSFQSNTEAFF. For the CDR3, the DNA is TGTGCCAGCAGTTTTCAGTCGAACACTGAAGCTTTCTTT.

J is TRBJ1-3 and V is TRBV6-5, with TRBD1 as a possible D gene (6 bases). The germline CDR1 and CDR2 sequences are MNHEY and SVGAGI. The CDR3 has 12 residues. Trimming cost V 9 bases and J 4 bases, with 10 bases left between them. The CDR3 loop is CASGTPGNTIYF. In DNA form, the CDR3 reads TGTGCCAGTGGGACACCCGGAAACACCATATATTTT.

This chain connects TRBV30 to TRBJ1-1, with D possibly matching TRBD1 (6 bases). Germline assignment: CDR1 GTSNPN and CDR2 SVGIG (reference sequence). The CDR3 has 15 amino acids. V dropped 0 bases and J dropped 3 bases, with 14 bases sitting between them. The CDR3 loop reads CAWSVLGTLDTEAFF. The CDR3 DNA reads as TGTGCCTGGAGTGTTCTCGGGACACTTGACACTGAAGCTTTCTTT.

The chain couples TRBV10-1 to TRBJ2-3; TRBD2 is a possible D gene (5 bases). V lost 6 bases to trimming and J lost 0 bases, with 10 bases between them. Germline loops: CDR1 WNHNN, CDR2 SYGVQD (reference sequence). The CDR3 consists of 14 residues. The CDR3 DNA reads as TGCGCCAGCAGCAAGGACTCGAGCACAGATACGCAGTATTTT. Amino acid sequence: CASSKDSSTDTQYF.

The rearrangement uses TRBV7-9 and TRBJ1-1, with 7 bases that match TRBD1. Germline CDR1 reads SEHNR; CDR2 reads FQNEAQ (reference sequence). The J segment lost 1 base and the V segment lost 7 bases, leaving 6 bases of the junction unmatched. The CDR3 sequence is 14 residues long. CDR3 coding DNA: TGTGCCAGCACCGCTAACAGGGGGAACACTGAAGCTTTCTTT. Translation gives CASTANRGNTEAFF.

The V and J genes are TRBV4-3 and TRBJ2-1, with TRBD2 matching 11 bases. The CDR3 spans 16 residues. CDR1 LGHNA and CDR2 YSLEER come from the germline V gene. V shed 3 bases and J 4 bases; nucleotides not matched to a gene: 5. CDR3 sequence reads: CASSQAPSGGYNEQFF. CDR3 nucleotides: TGCGCCAGCAGCCAGGCTCCTAGCGGGGGGTACAATGAGCAGTTCTTC.

The rearrangement joins TRBV19 to TRBJ2-6; possibly TRBD1 for D (6 bases). Trimming left V 3 bases short and J 0 bases short, with 9 bases between. The CDR3 loop spans 16 amino acids. CDR1 and CDR2 (germline): LNHDA, SQIVND (reference sequence). The chain's CDR3 is CASSMDRGSGANVLTF. As DNA, the CDR3 is TGTGCCAGTAGTATGGACAGAGGCTCTGGGGCCAACGTCCTGACTTTC.

The CDR3 region has the DNA TGTGCCAGCAGTTTGGCGGGAGGGCCTACCTACGAGCAGTACTTC. Translation gives CASSLAGGPTYEQYF. The chain is built from TRBV27 and TRBJ2-7; 9 positions agree with TRBD2. Germline values: CDR1 MNHEY, CDR2 SMNVEV (reference sequence). Trimming at V came to 3 bases and at J to 2 bases, leaving 5 bases not matched to a gene. CDR3 length: 15 amino acids.

The chain carries TRBV6-1 and TRBJ1-5; D is possibly TRBD1 (6 bases). The CDR3 loop spans 15 amino acids. Trimming left V 1 base short and J 4 bases short, with 11 bases between. CDR1 is MNHNS and CDR2 is SASEGT in the germline V gene. The CDR3 spells CASSEVTGLNQPQHF. DNA of the CDR3: TGTGCCAGCAGTGAAGTTACAGGGTTGAATCAGCCCCAGCATTTT.

V and J are TRBV7-8 and TRBJ2-7, with TRBD1 identical over 9 bases. This CDR3 has 16 amino acids. Germline-derived CDR1 and CDR2 are SGHVS and FQNEAQ. Unmatched junction bases numbered 11, after V lost 5 bases and J lost 3 bases. The CDR3 protein is CASSTPVGTGIYEQYF. In nucleotides, the CDR3 is TGTGCCAGCAGCACTCCCGTTGGGACAGGGATCTACGAGCAGTACTTC.

This sequence joins TRBV24-1 and TRBJ2-2, with D maybe TRBD2 (7 bases). Deletions cut 4 bases from V and 4 bases from J, with 12 bases between. The CDR3 contains 15 residues. Germline CDR1 and CDR2: KGHDR and SFDVKD. The CDR3 nucleotides read TGTGCCACCAGTGACAGGGGACTATCCACCGGGGAGCTGTTTTTT. This sequence encodes CATSDRGLSTGELFF.

The V call is TRBV19, the J call TRBJ1-1; 10 positions match TRBD1. The trim removed 5 bases at V and 1 base at J, leaving 13 bases unmatched. The CDR3 contains 18 residues. The V gene's germline CDR1 is LNHDA and CDR2 SQIVND (reference sequence). The CDR3 loop reads CASSGGQGVGIPNTEAFF. Here the CDR3 DNA reads TGTGCCAGTAGTGGAGGACAGGGGGTTGGTATTCCGAACACTGAAGCTTTCTTT. The full variable domain, with the rest looked up from reference TRBV19 and TRBJ1-1, is DGGITQSPKYLFRKEGQNVTLSCEQNLNHDAMYWYRQDPGQGLRLIYYSQIVNDFQKGDIAEGYSVSREKKESFPLTVTSAQKNPTAFYLCASSGGQGVGIPNTEAFFGQGTRLTVV.

J is TRBJ1-1 and V is TRBV18; the D is unclear. This CDR3 region has 14 residues. From germline, CDR1 is KGHSH and CDR2 LQKENI. V was trimmed by 4 bases and J by 1 base, leaving 10 bases between them. The CDR3 here is CASSRTNGNTEAFF. CDR3 DNA: TGTGCCAGCTCACGAACTAACGGGAACACTGAAGCTTTCTTT.

CDR3 loop: CASSIGGRATNTEAFF. Written as DNA, the CDR3 is TGTGCCAGTAGTATAGGGGGCAGAGCTACTAACACTGAAGCTTTCTTT. This rearrangement joins TRBV19 to TRBJ1-1; D perhaps matches TRBD1 (5 bases). CDR1 LNHDA and CDR2 SQIVND come from the germline V gene (reference sequence). V was cut by 1 base and J by 2 bases, with 14 bases left in between. CDR3 length equals 16 residues.

The chain links TRBV28 to TRBJ2-3; 12 nucleotides agree with TRBD2. CDR1 and CDR2 (germline): MDHEN, SYDVKM. After removal of 2 bases from V and 4 bases from J, the junction contained 4 bases not matched to a gene. The CDR3 totals 16 residues. CDR3 residues: CASSLRLAGASDTQYF. The CDR3 region has the DNA TGTGCCAGCAGTTTAAGACTAGCGGGAGCTTCAGATACGCAGTATTTT.

The chain employs TRBV24-1 and TRBJ2-7; weak D call: TRBD1 (6 bases). V was trimmed by 2 bases and J by 0 bases, leaving 10 bases between them. Germline V gene data show CDR1 as KGHDR and CDR2 as SFDVKD. This CDR3 is 15 amino acids long. CDR3 in amino acids: CATSDSGTLSYEQYF. The DNA of the CDR3 is TGTGCCACCAGTGATTCCGGGACACTCTCCTACGAGCAGTACTTC.

The V call is TRBV2, the J call TRBJ1-3; no reliable D call. CDR1 and CDR2 from the germline V gene are SNHLY and FYNNEI. CDR3 length equals 16 residues. The germline V and J ends were trimmed by 4 bases and 0 bases, with 13 bases remaining between them. The CDR3 loop is CASSGPGTYSGNTIYF. The CDR3 DNA reads TGTGCCAGCAGTGGGCCAGGTACCTACTCTGGAAACACCATATATTTT.

The chain uses TRBV2 and TRBJ1-2; 7 bases align to TRBD1. V lost 5 bases to trimming and J lost 6 bases; unmatched junction nucleotides: 21. The CDR3 runs to 18 residues. Germline CDR1 is SNHLY and CDR2 is FYNNEI. CDR3: CASSSPGQPPLRPHGYTF. The CDR3 DNA follows: TGTGCCAGCAGTTCACCGGGACAGCCACCCCTCCGCCCACATGGCTACACCTTC.

J is TRBJ2-3 and V is TRBV9, with a tentative D call TRBD2 (6 bases). V dropped 2 bases and J dropped 6 bases, with 13 bases sitting between them. This CDR3 is 14 amino acids long. Germline values: CDR1 SGDLS, CDR2 YYNGEE. CDR3 sequence: CASSVSGNGDTQYF. CDR3 sequence (DNA): TGTGCCAGCAGCGTTAGCGGTAACGGGGATACGCAGTATTTT.

V gene TRBV7-9 combines with J gene TRBJ2-3, with TRBD2 identical over 7 bases. Looked up from germline, CDR1 is SEHNR and CDR2 is FQNEAQ (reference sequence). The junction had 9 bases not matched to a gene; V was cut back by 3 bases and J by 6 bases. CDR3 size: 15 residues. CDR3 bases: TGTGCCAGCAGCTTCCCCCTGACTAGCCCCGATACGCAGTATTTT. Translated, it gives CASSFPLTSPDTQYF.

This chain uses TRBV12-3 or TRBV12-4 with TRBJ2-2; no clear D gene. The V end lost 7 bases, the J end lost 8 bases, and 11 bases lay between the germline ends. This CDR3 contains 12 residues. The DNA of the CDR3 is TGTGCCAGCACCTTGACTGCTGGGGAGCTGTTTTTT. As protein: CASTLTAGELFF.